The present T cell receptor beta chain was sequenced within a study of early T cells in non-severe SARS-CoV-2 infection (dated by TCRdb to 2020 to 2023). Some background on the complete study: Because TCR sequencing was done on bulk RNA from unsorted whole blood, the alpha and beta chains could not be paired.

This clonotype showed up just a few times. This receptor's antigen is unknown. No clone much larger than this one lies a single base away; base qualities are absent. General conclusions and limits of the study: Matching against VDJdb was skewed toward anti-spike CD8 responses, likely underestimated virus-specific expansions, and missed private and CD4 specificities.

Library construction relied on 5' RACE. The sequencing machine was a NextSeq 500. The TCR library protocol attached unique molecular identifiers to individual cDNA molecules to correct for sequencing error and PCR bias. Both TCR alpha and beta chains were sequenced, and tight co-correlation was observed between alpha and beta sequence abundances in each sample. The study's processing was this. Decombinator V4 was used to annotate TCR sequences for V gene, J gene and CDR3. Expanded TCRs were defined as changing significantly between any two time points under a Poisson model with p below 0.0001. TCR abundances were normalised to the total number of TCRs sequenced in each sample and reported as counts per million. MAIT TCRs were defined by TRAV1-2 paired with TRAJ12, TRAJ20 or TRAJ33, and iNKT TCRs by TRAV10 paired with TRAJ18. VDJdb, accessed 1 November 2021, was searched for CMV, EBV and SARS-CoV-2 annotated TCRs, excluding TCRs annotated for multiple antigens. TCRdb reprocessing: public reads trimmed at Q25 with fastp, clones called with MiXCR, in-frame beta chains kept. Identical CDR3 proteins give one entry, which carries the most common genes and DNA. These V and J calls rely on TCRdb rather than the paper's analysis. Present in this sample are roughly 90,000 distinct CDR3 sequences, around 15% of which were seen just once. The top ten hold 5% to 7% of the sample.

A case-control design nested within a healthcare worker cohort in London, UK, was used, with weekly nasopharyngeal swab PCR tests and blood sampling performed. Healthcare workers were recruited during the week of the UK lockdown, between 23 and 31 March 2020, and followed weekly for up to roughly 15 weeks. CDR1 and CDR2, per the germline V gene, are SGDLS and YYNGEE. Between the V and J ends, shortened by 0 bases and 8 bases respectively, the junction contains 14 bases. The cysteine opens and the phenylalanine closes a CDR3 of 14 amino acids. The CDR3 DNA has 42 bases and is translated from base 1. The sequenced sample consisted of whole blood. The chain joins TRBV9 to TRBJ1-2; the D gene is not confidently resolved. This clonotype originated in an adult who was a healthcare worker with PCR-confirmed SARS-CoV-2 infection or an uninfected control (not recorded which). This receptor has the CDR3 CASSVGSGGNGYTF. The bases read TGTGCCAGCAGCGTAGGGTCAGGAGGGAACGGCTACACCTTC.